The entry below describes one T cell receptor (beta chain). The antigen is not known. A read error may produce the germline difference seen at one junction end. This entry comes from a study of cytomegalovirus exposure and HLA in healthy donors. Study-wide points: Some V segments, TRBV6-2 and TRBV6-3 among them, were indistinguishable and were therefore excluded.

Each donor's status was that of a healthy bone marrow donor. The primer mix had 60 Vbeta and 13 Jbeta primers. Produced via immunoSEQ multiplex PCR; TCRdb's table is partial and in-frame only. The sample yields some 140,000 clones, 60% to 80% seen once. The CDR3 is made up of 16 amino acids. Germline V gene sequence: CDR1 SEHNR, CDR2 FQNEAQ (reference sequence). This chain connects TRBV7-9 to TRBJ2-7; 9 bases match TRBD1. The source material was PBMCs. The source is a man aged 30 to 45 in good health and CMV-seropositive. DNA for the CDR3: TGTTCCAGCAGCCAAACCACCGGGACAGGGATCTACGAGCAGTACTTC. Its translation is CSSSQTTGTGIYEQYF.